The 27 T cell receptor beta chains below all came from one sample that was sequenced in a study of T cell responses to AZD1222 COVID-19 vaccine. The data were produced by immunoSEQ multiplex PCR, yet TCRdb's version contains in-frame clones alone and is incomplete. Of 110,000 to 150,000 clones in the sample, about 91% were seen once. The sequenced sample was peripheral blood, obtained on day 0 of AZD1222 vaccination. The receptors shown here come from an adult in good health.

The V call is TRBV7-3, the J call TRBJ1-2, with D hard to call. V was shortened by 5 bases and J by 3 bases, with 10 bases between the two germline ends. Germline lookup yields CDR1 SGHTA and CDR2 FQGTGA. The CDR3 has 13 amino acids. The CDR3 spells CASSADPDYGYTF. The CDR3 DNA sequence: TGTGCCAGCAGCGCCGACCCAGACTATGGCTACACCTTC.

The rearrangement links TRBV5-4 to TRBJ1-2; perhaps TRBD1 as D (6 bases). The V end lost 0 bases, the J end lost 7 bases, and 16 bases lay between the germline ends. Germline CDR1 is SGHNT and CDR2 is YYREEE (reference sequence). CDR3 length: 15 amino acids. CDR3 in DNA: TGTGCCAGCAGCTTGGCCGGGGGGGCGAGTTTTGGCTACACCTTC. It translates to CASSLAGGASFGYTF.

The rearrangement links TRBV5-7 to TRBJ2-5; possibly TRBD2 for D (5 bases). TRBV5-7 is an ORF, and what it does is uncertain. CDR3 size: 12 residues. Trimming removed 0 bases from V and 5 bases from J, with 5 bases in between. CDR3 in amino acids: CASSLVAETQYF. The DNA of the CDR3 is TGTGCCAGCAGCTTGGTAGCGGAGACCCAGTACTTC.

This CDR3 is CASSLVSGVTDTQYF. DNA of the CDR3: TGTGCCAGCAGCTTAGTAAGCGGGGTCACAGATACGCAGTATTTT. The chain employs TRBV7-3 and TRBJ2-3; 7 bases line up with TRBD2. With V trimmed by 2 bases and J by 2 bases, 4 bases remained unmatched. The CDR3 covers 15 residues. The germline V gene has CDR1 SGHTA and CDR2 FQGTGA.

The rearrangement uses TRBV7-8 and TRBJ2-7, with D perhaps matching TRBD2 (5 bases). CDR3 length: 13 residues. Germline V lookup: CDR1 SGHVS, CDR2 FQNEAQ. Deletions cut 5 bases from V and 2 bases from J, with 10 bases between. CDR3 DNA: TGTGCCAGCAGCGGTGGGCGGGCCTACGAGCAGTACTTC. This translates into CASSGGRAYEQYF.

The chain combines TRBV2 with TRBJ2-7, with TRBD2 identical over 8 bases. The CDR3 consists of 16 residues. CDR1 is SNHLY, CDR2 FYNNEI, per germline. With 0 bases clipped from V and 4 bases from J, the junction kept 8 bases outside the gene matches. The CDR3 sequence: CASSEAHVAGNYEQYF. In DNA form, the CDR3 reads TGTGCCAGCAGTGAAGCGCATGTAGCGGGGAATTACGAGCAGTACTTC.

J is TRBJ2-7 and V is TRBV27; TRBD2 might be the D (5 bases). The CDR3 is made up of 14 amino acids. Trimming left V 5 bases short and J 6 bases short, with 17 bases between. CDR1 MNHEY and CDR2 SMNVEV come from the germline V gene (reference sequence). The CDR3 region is CASSTSGPEGEQYF. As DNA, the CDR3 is TGTGCCAGCAGTACCTCGGGCCCCGAGGGCGAGCAGTACTTC.

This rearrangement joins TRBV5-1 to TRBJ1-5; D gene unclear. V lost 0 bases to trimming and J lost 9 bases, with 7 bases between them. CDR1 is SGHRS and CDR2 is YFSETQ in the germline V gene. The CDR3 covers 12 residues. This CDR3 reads CASSLEGGPQHF. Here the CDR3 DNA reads TGCGCCAGCAGCTTGGAGGGCGGGCCCCAGCATTTT.

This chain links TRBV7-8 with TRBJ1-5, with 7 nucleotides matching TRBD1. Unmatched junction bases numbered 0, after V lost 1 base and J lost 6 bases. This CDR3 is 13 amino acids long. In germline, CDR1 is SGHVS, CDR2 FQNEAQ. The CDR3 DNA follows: TGTGCCAGCAGCTTAGACAGGGGTCAGCCCCAGCATTTT. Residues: CASSLDRGQPQHF.

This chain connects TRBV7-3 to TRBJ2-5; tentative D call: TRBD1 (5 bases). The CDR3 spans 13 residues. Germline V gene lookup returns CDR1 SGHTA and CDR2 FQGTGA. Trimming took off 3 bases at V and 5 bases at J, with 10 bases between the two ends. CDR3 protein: CASSLGQSETQYF. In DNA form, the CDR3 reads TGTGCCAGCAGCTTGGGGCAGTCGGAGACCCAGTACTTC.

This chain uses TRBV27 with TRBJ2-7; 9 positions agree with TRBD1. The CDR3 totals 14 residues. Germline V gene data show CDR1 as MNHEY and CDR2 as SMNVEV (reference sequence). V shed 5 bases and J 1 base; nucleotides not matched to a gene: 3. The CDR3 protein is CASSLQGASYEQYF. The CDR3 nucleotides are TGTGCCAGCAGTCTACAGGGGGCTTCCTACGAGCAGTACTTC.

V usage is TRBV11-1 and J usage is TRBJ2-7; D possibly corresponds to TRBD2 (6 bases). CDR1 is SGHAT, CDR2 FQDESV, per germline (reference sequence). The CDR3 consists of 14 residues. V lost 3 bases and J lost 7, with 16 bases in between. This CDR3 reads CASSLGLASWEQYF. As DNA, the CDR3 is TGTGCCAGCAGCTTGGGACTCGCTTCGTGGGAGCAGTACTTC. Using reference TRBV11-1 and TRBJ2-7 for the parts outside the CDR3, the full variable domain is EAEVAQSPRYKITEKSQAVAFWCDPISGHATLYWYRQILGQGPELLVQFQDESVVDDSQLPKDRFSAERLKGVDSTLKIQPAELGDSAMYLCASSLGLASWEQYFGPGTRLTVT.

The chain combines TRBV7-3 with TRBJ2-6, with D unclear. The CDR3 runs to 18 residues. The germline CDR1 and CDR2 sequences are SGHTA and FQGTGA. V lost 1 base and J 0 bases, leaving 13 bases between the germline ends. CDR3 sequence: CASSLIAASPSGANVLTF. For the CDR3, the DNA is TGTGCCAGCAGCTTAATAGCCGCTTCTCCCTCTGGGGCCAACGTCCTGACTTTC.

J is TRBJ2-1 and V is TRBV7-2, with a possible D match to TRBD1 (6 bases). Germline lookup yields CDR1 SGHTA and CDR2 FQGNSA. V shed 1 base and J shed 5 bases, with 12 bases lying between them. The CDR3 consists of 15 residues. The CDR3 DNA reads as TGTGCCAGCAGCTTAGTTAGGGCAGGGGACAATGAGCAGTTCTTC. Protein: CASSLVRAGDNEQFF.

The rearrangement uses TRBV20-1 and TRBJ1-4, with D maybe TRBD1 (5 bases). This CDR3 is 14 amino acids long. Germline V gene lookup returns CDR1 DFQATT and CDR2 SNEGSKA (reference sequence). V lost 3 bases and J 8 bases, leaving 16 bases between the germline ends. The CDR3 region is CSASLAGLQEKLFF. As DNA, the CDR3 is TGCAGTGCTAGTCTGGCAGGGTTGCAGGAAAAACTGTTTTTT.

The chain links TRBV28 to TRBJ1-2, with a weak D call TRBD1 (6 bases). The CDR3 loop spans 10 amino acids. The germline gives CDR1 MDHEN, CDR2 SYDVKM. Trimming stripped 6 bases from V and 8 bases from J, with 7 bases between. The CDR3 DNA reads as TGTGCCAGCAGCGACAGGGGCTACACCTTC. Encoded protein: CASSDRGYTF.

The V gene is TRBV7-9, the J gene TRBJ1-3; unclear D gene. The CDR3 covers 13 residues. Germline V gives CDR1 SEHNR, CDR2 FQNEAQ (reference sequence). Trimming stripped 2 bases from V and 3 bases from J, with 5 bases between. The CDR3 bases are TGTGCCAGCAGCTTAAACGGTGGAAACACCATATATTTT. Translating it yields CASSLNGGNTIYF.

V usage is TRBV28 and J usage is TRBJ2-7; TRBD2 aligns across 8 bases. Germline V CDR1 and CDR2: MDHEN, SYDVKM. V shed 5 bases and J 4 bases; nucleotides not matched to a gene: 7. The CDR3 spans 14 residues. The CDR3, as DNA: TGTGCCAGCAGTCCAGTCGGGAGGGGGTACGAGCAGTACTTC. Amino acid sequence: CASSPVGRGYEQYF.

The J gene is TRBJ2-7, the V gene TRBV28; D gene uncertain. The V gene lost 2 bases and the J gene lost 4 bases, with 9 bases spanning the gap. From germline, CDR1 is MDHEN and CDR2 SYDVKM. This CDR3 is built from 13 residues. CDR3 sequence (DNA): TGTGCCAGCAGTTTAACCCTCCCATACGAGCAGTACTTC. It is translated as CASSLTLPYEQYF.

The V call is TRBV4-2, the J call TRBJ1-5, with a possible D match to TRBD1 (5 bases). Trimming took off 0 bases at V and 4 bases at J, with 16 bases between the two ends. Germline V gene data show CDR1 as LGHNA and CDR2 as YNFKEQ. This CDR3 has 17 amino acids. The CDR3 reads CASSQDGWGGGNQPQHF. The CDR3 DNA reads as TGTGCCAGCAGCCAAGATGGATGGGGGGGAGGGAATCAGCCCCAGCATTTT.

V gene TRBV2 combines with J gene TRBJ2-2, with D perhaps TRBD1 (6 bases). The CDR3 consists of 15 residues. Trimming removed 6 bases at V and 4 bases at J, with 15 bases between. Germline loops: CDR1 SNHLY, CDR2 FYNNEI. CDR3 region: CASRSHRVATGELFF. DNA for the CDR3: TGTGCCAGCAGGTCCCACAGGGTGGCCACCGGGGAGCTGTTTTTT.

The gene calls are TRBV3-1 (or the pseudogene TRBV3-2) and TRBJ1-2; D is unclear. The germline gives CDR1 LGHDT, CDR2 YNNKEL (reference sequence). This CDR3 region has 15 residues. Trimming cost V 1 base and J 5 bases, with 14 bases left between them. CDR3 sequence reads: CASSQGRRWAYGYTF. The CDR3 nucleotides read TGTGCCAGCAGCCAAGGACGAAGATGGGCGTATGGCTACACCTTC.

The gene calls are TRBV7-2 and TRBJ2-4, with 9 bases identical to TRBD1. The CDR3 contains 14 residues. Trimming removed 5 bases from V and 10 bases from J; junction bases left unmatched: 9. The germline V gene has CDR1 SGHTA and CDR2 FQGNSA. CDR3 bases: TGTGCCAGCAGCAACTCCGGGACAGGGCTTATTCAGTACTTC. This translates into CASSNSGTGLIQYF.

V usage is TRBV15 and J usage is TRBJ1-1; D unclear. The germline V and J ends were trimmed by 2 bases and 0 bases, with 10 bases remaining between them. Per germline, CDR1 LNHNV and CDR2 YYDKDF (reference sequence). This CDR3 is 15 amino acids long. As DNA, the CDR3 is TGTGCCACCAGCAGACCCCCGGGCATGAACACTGAAGCTTTCTTT. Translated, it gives CATSRPPGMNTEAFF.

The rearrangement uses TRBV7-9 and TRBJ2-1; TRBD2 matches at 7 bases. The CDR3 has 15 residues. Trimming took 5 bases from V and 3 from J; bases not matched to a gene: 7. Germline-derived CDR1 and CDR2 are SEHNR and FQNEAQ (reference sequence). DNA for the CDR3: TGTGCCAGCAGCCCCGAAGGGAGGGGCTACAATGAGCAGTTCTTC. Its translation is CASSPEGRGYNEQFF.

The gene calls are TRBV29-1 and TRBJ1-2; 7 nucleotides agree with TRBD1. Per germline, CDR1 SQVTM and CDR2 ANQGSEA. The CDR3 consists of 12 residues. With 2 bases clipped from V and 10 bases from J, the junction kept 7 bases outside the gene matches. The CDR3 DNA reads TGCAGCGTTGAAATTAGGGACAGCTACTACACCTTC. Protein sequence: CSVEIRDSYYTF.

CDR3 nucleotides: TGTGCCAGTCGGGTAAGTCTAGCGATCTGCCGATCCTACAATGAGCAGTTCTTC. Amino acids: CASRVSLAICRSYNEQFF. V gene TRBV21-1 combines with J gene TRBJ2-1; the D segment call TRBD2 is taken from the table without a DNA check. TRBV21-1 is a documented pseudogene. CDR3 length: 18 residues.